Presented here are 14 T cell receptor beta chains from one specimen sequenced in a study of blood T cell repertoires in COVID-19. Sequencing used immunoSEQ multiplex PCR; TCRdb keeps in-frame clones, though not all of them. The top ten clones hold around 12% of a sample with 250,000 to 300,000 clones, 86% of them seen once. Sequencing was done on a sample of peripheral blood. The receptors here all came from an older woman with COVID-19, enrolled during active disease.

In DNA, the CDR3 is TGCGCCAGCAACTTGCAGGGCTACCGTGGGGATACGCAGTATTTT. Its translation: CASNLQGYRGDTQYF. The rearrangement joins TRBV4-1 to TRBJ2-3, with TRBD1 as a possible D gene (5 bases). Germline V gene lookup returns CDR1 MGHRA and CDR2 YSYEKL. This CDR3 is 15 amino acids long. V gave up 7 bases and J gave up 6 bases, with 20 bases separating them.

This clone was counted once. The V and J genes are TRBV11-2 and TRBJ1-1; 7 bases match TRBD1. CDR3 size: 15 residues. CDR1 is SGHAT and CDR2 is FQNNGV in the germline V gene. V lost 5 bases, J lost 5 bases, and 11 bases stayed unmatched. CDR3 sequence: CASSLKRTGSTEAFF. CDR3 DNA sequence: TGTGCCAGCAGCCTAAAGAGGACAGGCTCAACTGAAGCTTTCTTT.

J is TRBJ2-1 and V is TRBV5-1; 11 nucleotides match TRBD2. The length of the CDR3 is 15 residues. With V trimmed by 7 bases and J by 5 bases, 8 bases remained unmatched. Germline-derived CDR1 and CDR2 are SGHRS and YFSETQ. The CDR3 region is CASGLGTSGDNEQFF. CDR3 sequence (DNA): TGCGCCAGCGGTCTCGGGACTAGCGGTGACAATGAGCAGTTCTTC.

The V gene is TRBV7-8, the J gene TRBJ2-5; 13 bases are a match to TRBD2. The CDR3 runs to 17 residues. In germline, CDR1 is SGHVS, CDR2 FQNEAQ. V lost 7 bases and J lost 0; bases outside the gene matches: 8. The CDR3 reads CASTNTSGGGYQETQYF. The DNA of the CDR3 is TGTGCCAGCACCAACACTAGCGGGGGGGGGTACCAAGAGACCCAGTACTTC.

The chain uses TRBV5-4 and TRBJ2-3, with a possible D match to TRBD2 (6 bases). Germline V gene sequence: CDR1 SGHNT, CDR2 YYREEE (reference sequence). Deletions cut 0 bases from V and 5 bases from J, with 10 bases between. This CDR3 region has 14 residues. CDR3 sequence (DNA): TGTGCCAGCAGCTTGGAAAGACTAGGAGATACGCAGTATTTT. Its protein is CASSLERLGDTQYF.

The V call is TRBV7-9, the J call TRBJ1-2; 9 bases are a match to TRBD1. Germline V gives CDR1 SEHNR, CDR2 FQNEAQ (reference sequence). The length of the CDR3 is 17 residues. V was clipped by 1 base and J by 8 bases; unmatched bases: 14. This CDR3 is CASSLGIGDRALLGYTF. The CDR3 bases are TGTGCCAGCAGCTTAGGGATCGGGGACAGGGCCCTACTGGGCTACACCTTC.

CDR3 region: CASSIIPGQGAEKLFF. In DNA, the CDR3 is TGTGCCAGCAGCATAATTCCGGGACAGGGGGCAGAAAAACTGTTTTTT. The rearrangement joins TRBV5-4 to TRBJ1-4, with 12 bases that match TRBD1. The germline V gene encodes CDR1 SGHNT and CDR2 YYREEE (reference sequence). Trimming cost V 4 bases and J 8 bases; bases outside gene matches: 9. This CDR3 comprises 16 residues.

V gene TRBV5-8 combines with J gene TRBJ2-7, with TRBD2 matching 8 bases. This CDR3 region has 16 residues. The germline V gene has CDR1 SGHTS and CDR2 YDEGEE. Trimming took 4 bases from V and 2 from J; bases not matched to a gene: 11. The CDR3 loop is CASSPLSGGLAYEQYF. CDR3 DNA sequence: TGTGCCAGCAGCCCATTAAGCGGGGGACTAGCCTACGAGCAGTACTTC.

V gene TRBV3-1 (or the pseudogene TRBV3-2) combines with J gene TRBJ1-5; TRBD1 is a possible D gene (5 bases). Looked up from germline, CDR1 is LGHDT and CDR2 is YNNKEL (reference sequence). V lost 0 bases and J lost 2, with 17 bases in between. The length of the CDR3 is 18 residues. CDR3 in DNA: TGTGCCAGCAGCCAAGATCACTGTGACGACAGATGCAATCAGCCCCAGCATTTT. Amino acid sequence: CASSQDHCDDRCNQPQHF.

The chain is built from TRBV3-1 (or the pseudogene TRBV3-2) and TRBJ1-1; D may be TRBD1 (6 bases). The CDR3 covers 14 residues. Germline assignment: CDR1 LGHDT and CDR2 YNNKEL (reference sequence). Trimming stripped 6 bases from V and 2 bases from J, with 13 bases between. This CDR3 is CASRQTGSNTEAFF. DNA of the CDR3: TGTGCCAGCAGACAGACAGGAAGTAACACTGAAGCTTTCTTT.

The rearrangement uses TRBV12-5 and TRBJ2-5, with a possible D match to TRBD2 (5 bases). This CDR3 has 14 residues. Between the trimmed V and J ends, which lost 2 bases and 7 bases, there was a span of 14 bases. CDR1 and CDR2 from the germline V gene are LGHNT and FRNRAP. The CDR3 DNA follows: TGTGCTAGTGGTTTGACCCCAATTGCGGGGACCCAGTACTTC. Translation gives CASGLTPIAGTQYF.

The rearrangement uses TRBV18 and TRBJ2-5; tentative D call: TRBD1 (6 bases). The CDR3 is 13 amino acids. CDR1 and CDR2 (germline): KGHSH, LQKENI. Trimming removed 3 bases at V and 5 bases at J, with 10 bases between. The CDR3 coding sequence is TGTGCCAGCTCACCTACAGGGTTGGAGACCCAGTACTTC. This translates into CASSPTGLETQYF. Full variable domain (outside the CDR3, taken from reference TRBV18 and TRBJ2-5): NAGVMQNPRHLVRRRGQEARLRCSPMKGHSHVYWYRQLPEEGLKFMVYLQKENIIDESGMPKERFSAEFPKEGPSILRIQQVVRGDSAAYFCASSPTGLETQYFGPGTRLLVL.

The CDR3 region has the DNA TGTGCCAGCAACCAAAGTCGTTTGCGGGGGGGCTCCAATGAGCAGTTCTTC. Protein: CASNQSRLRGGSNEQFF. The V gene is TRBV28, the J gene TRBJ2-1; 9 positions match TRBD2. The J segment lost 6 bases and the V segment lost 7 bases, leaving 16 bases of the junction unmatched. This CDR3 comprises 17 residues. In germline, CDR1 is MDHEN, CDR2 SYDVKM.

The V and J genes are TRBV7-2 and TRBJ2-2; 9 bases agree with TRBD1. The ends lost 4 bases at V and 5 bases at J; junction bases unmatched: 5. The CDR3 is 15 amino acids. The germline gives CDR1 SGHTA, CDR2 FQGNSA. CDR3 sequence (DNA): TGTGCCAGCAGCTCCGGACAGGGGACTACCGGGGAGCTGTTTTTT. Protein sequence: CASSSGQGTTGELFF.